This T cell receptor (beta chain) was sequenced during a study of CD8 T cells in Susac syndrome. Trimming pared 5 bases from V and 6 bases from J, leaving 9 bases between. This CDR3 is 12 amino acids long. A quantity of roughly 0.5 to 1 ug RNA underwent reverse transcription using random hexamers. TCRdb redid the calling of the immunoSEQ multiplex PCR reads with MiXCR, one entry per CDR3 protein. The data hold tens of thousands of distinct CDR3 sequences, with roughly nine tenths observed a single time. This receptor was obtained from a human donor with multiple sclerosis. Sequencing was performed on CD8+ T cells from PBMCs. J is TRBJ2-3 and V is TRBV12-3 or TRBV12-4, with a possible D match to TRBD1 (5 bases). The CDR3 is CASSPSGDTQYF. The CDR3 DNA reads TGTGCCAGCAGTCCCTCAGGGGATACGCAGTATTTT.